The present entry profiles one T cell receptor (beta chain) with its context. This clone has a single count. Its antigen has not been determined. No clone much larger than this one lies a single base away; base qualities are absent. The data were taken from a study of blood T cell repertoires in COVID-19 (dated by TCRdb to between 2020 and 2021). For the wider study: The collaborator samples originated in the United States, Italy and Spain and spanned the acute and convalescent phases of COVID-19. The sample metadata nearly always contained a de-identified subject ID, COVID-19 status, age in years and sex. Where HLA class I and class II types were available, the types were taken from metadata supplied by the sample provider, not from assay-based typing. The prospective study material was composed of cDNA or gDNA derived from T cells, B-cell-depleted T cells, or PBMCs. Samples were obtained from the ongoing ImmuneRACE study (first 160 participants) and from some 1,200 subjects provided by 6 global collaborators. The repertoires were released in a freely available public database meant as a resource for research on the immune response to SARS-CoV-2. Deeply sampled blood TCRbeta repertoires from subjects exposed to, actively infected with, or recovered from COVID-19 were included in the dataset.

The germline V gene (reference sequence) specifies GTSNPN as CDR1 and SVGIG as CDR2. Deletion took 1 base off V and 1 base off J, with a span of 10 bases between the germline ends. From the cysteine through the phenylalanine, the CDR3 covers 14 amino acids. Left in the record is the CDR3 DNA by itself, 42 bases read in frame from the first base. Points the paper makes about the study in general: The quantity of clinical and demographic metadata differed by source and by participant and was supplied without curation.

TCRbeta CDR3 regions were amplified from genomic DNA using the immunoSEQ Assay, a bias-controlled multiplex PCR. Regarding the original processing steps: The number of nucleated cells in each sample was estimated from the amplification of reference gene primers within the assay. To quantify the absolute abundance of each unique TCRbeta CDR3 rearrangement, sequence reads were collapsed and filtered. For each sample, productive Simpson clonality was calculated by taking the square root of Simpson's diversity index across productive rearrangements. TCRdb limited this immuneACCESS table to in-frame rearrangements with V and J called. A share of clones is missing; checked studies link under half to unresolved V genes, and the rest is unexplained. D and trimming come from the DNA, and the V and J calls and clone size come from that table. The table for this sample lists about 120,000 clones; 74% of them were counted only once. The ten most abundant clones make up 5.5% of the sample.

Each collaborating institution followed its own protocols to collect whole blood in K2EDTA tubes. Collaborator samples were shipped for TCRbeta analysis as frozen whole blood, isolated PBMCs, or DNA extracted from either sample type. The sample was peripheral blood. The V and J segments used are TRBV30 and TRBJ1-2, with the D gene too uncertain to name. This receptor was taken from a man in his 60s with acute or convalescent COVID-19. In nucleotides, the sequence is TGTGCCTGGAGTGCGAACAGCCTTAACTATGGCTACACCTTC. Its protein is CAWSANSLNYGYTF.